The clone carrying this TCR beta chain was observed a single time. Its antigen is not identified. These data are taken from a study of PD-1 blockade in classical Hodgkin lymphoma. Whole-study findings and limits: TCR diversity rose significantly by C4D1 in CD4+ but not CD8+ cells. The study found complete responders had baseline diversity similar to newly diagnosed patients.

The CDR3 is 14 residues long. The V end lost 3 bases, the J end lost 0 bases, and 6 bases lay between the germline ends. The V gene's germline CDR1 is SNHLY and CDR2 FYNNEI. Each patient's relapse followed autologous stem cell transplantation, and brentuximab vedotin exposure varied. Generated by immunoSEQ multiplex PCR, the TCRdb table keeps only in-frame clones and is missing some. The repertoire holds 45,000 to 60,000 clones, with more than 65% as singletons. The specimen was peripheral blood mononuclear cells (PBMCs), collected at baseline. The V gene is TRBV2, the J gene TRBJ1-5; the D is unclear. The origin of this receptor is a human donor with classical Hodgkin lymphoma. As DNA, the CDR3 is TGTGCCAGCAGTGATGGAAATAGCAATCAGCCCCAGCATTTT. Its translation: CASSDGNSNQPQHF.